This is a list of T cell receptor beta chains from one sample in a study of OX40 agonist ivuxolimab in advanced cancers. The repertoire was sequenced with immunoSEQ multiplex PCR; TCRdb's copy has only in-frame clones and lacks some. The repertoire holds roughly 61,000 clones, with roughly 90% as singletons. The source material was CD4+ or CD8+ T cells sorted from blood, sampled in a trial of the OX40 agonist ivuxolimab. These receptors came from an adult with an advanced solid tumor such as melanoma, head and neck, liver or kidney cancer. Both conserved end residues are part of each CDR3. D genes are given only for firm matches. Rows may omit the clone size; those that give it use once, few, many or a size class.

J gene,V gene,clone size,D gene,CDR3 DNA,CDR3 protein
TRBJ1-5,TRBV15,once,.,TGTGCCACCAGCAGAGCACTGGATCAGCCCCAGCATTTT,CATSRALDQPQHF
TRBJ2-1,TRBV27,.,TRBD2,TGTGCCAGCAGTTTATCGGGGGGGGAAATCGGCAATGAGCAGTTCTTC,CASSLSGGEIGNEQFF
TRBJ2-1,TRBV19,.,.,TGTGCCAGTAGCCCAGGGGTCCTCGATCCCTACAATGAGCAGTTCTTC,CASSPGVLDPYNEQFF
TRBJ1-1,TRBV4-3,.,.,TGCGCCAGCAGCCAAAGTGTGTCAGGCGTGAACACTGAAGCTTTCTTT,CASSQSVSGVNTEAFF
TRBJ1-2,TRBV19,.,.,TGTGCCAGTAGTTTTGGCGGTGGCTACACCTTC,CASSFGGGYTF
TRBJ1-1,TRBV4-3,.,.,TGCGCCAGCAGCCAAGTTTGGGGGAGCACTGAAGCTTTCTTT,CASSQVWGSTEAFF
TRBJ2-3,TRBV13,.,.,TGTGCCAGCAGCTTTATCACAGATACGCAGTATTTT,CASSFITDTQYF
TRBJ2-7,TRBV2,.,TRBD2,TGTGCCAGCAGCCCTGCGGGGGGGCTTGAGCAGTACTTC,CASSPAGGLEQYF
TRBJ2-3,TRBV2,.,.,TGTGCCAGCAGTGAAATTGAGGGAGAGACTAGCACAGATACGCAGTATTTT,CASSEIEGETSTDTQYF
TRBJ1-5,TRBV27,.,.,TGTGCCAGCAGATCGTATAGCAATCAGCCCCAGCATTTT,CASRSYSNQPQHF
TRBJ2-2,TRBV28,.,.,TGTGCCAGCAGTTTAGGAAGGGAGCTGTTTTTT,CASSLGRELFF
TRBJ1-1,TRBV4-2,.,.,TGTGCCAGCACCCCTCGGGGGAACACTGAAGCTTTCTTT,CASTPRGNTEAFF
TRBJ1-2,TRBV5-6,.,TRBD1,TGTGCCAGCAGCTTTACAGGGGGCTATGGCTACACCTTC,CASSFTGGYGYTF
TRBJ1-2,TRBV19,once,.,TGTGCCAGTAGTAGAGACGCAGCTAACTATGGCTACACCTTC,CASSRDAANYGYTF
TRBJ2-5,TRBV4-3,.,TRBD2,TGCGCCAGCAGCCCTAGAGCTAGCGGGTTTGGAGAGACCCAGTACTTC,CASSPRASGFGETQYF
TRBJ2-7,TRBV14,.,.,TGTGCCAGCAGCCAAGGAGGGGGGCTACACTCCTACGAGCAGTACTTC,CASSQGGGLHSYEQYF
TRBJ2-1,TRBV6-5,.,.,TGTGCCAGCAGTTCCTTTGATACTAGTGGCAATGAGCAGTTCTTC,CASSSFDTSGNEQFF
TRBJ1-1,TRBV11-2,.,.,TGTGCCAGCAGCCTAGAAATAAGGACTGAAGCTTTCTTT,CASSLEIRTEAFF
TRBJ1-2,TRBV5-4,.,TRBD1,TGTGCCAGCAGCTGGGGAAGGGGGCGGGACGGAAACTATGGCTACACCTTC,CASSWGRGRDGNYGYTF
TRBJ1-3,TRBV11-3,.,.,TGTGCCAGCGGCCACAGTGAAGGAAACACCATATATTTT,CASGHSEGNTIYF
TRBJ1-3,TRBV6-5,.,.,TGTGCCAGCAGTTACTCGTTCGTCGCTGGAAACACCATATATTTT,CASSYSFVAGNTIYF
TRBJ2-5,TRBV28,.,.,TGTGCCAGCAGTTCTTTCGGGCGGGAAATTCAAGAGACCCAGTACTTC,CASSSFGREIQETQYF
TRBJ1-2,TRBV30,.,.,TGTGCCTGGAGTGTACTTTATGGCTACACCTTC,CAWSVLYGYTF
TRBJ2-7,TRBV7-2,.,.,TGTGCCAGCAGCTATTATGAGGGGGCCTACGAGCAGTACTTC,CASSYYEGAYEQYF
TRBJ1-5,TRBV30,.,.,TGTGCCTGGAGTGAAATGGGCCATCAGCCCCAGCATTTT,CAWSEMGHQPQHF
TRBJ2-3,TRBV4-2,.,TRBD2,TGTGCCAGCAGGATAACTAGCGCCCCTAGCACAGATACGCAGTATTTT,CASRITSAPSTDTQYF
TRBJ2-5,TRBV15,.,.,TGTGCCACCAGCAGAGATTGGGGGGCCGTCGAGACCCAGTACTTC,CATSRDWGAVETQYF
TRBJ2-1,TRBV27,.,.,TGTGCCAGCAGTTTATTTGCGGGAGAGCAGTTCTTC,CASSLFAGEQFF
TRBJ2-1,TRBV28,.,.,TGTGCCAGCAGTCAAAACATACGTTCTGGCTACAATGAGCAGTTCTTC,CASSQNIRSGYNEQFF
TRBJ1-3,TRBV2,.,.,TGTGCCAGCAGTGTTTTTCAGCGAGGAAACACCATATATTTT,CASSVFQRGNTIYF
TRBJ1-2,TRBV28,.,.,TGTGCCAGCAGTTGGGACGTCCGGGTTGGCTACACCTTC,CASSWDVRVGYTF
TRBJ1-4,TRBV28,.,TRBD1,TGTGCCACAACTGACAGGGTGGAAAAACTGTTTTTT,CATTDRVEKLFF
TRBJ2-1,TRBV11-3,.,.,TGTGCCAGCAGCGAGGTGAGGACAGAGCAGTTCTTC,CASSEVRTEQFF
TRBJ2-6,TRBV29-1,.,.,TGCAGCGTTGAAGGTGAAGGCTCTGGGGCCAACGTCCTGACTTTC,CSVEGEGSGANVLTF
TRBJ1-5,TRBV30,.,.,TGTGCCTTACTAACTCAAGGAGGCAATCAGCCCCAGCATTTT,CALLTQGGNQPQHF
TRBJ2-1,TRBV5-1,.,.,TGCGCCAGCAGCATGGACTTCTTTTCCTACAATGAGCAGTTCTTC,CASSMDFFSYNEQFF
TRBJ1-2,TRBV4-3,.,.,TGCGCCAGCAGCCAAGATCGGGTGGGGGCGGTTAACTATGGCTACACCTTC,CASSQDRVGAVNYGYTF
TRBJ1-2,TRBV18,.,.,TGTGCCAGCTCACCACCTCGCCCGGACGGGAACTATGGCTACACCTTC,CASSPPRPDGNYGYTF
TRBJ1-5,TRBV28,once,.,TGTGCCAGCAGTTTTGGTCATCAGCCCCAGCATTTT,CASSFGHQPQHF
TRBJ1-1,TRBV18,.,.,TGTGCCAGCTCACAGACAAACATGAACACTGAAGCTTTCTTT,CASSQTNMNTEAFF
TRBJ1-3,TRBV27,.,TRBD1,TGTGCCAGCAGCCCCAGAGGACAGGGTTTTAACACCATATATTTT,CASSPRGQGFNTIYF
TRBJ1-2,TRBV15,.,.,TGTGCCACCAGCGAGTTTGGCAGCTATGGCTACACCTTC,CATSEFGSYGYTF
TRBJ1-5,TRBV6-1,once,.,TGTGCCAGCAGTGAAGTATCAGGGTTAGGTCAGCCCCAGCATTTT,CASSEVSGLGQPQHF
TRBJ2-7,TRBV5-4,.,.,TGTGCCAGCAGCCCCCGTTACTACGAGCAGTACTTC,CASSPRYYEQYF
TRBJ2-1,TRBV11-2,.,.,TGTGCCAGCAGCCCGCCCCAGGCGGTCTATGAGCAGTTCTTC,CASSPPQAVYEQFF
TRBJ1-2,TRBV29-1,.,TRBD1,TGCAGCGTCGGTGGGACAGCCGCTGAGTGGGGTTACACCTTC,CSVGGTAAEWGYTF
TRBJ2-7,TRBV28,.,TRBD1,TGTGCCAGCAGTTGGGGACAGGGACTCTCCTACGAGCAGTACTTC,CASSWGQGLSYEQYF
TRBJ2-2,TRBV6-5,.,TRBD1,TGTGCCAGCAGTCCAGGGGGTAGCAGGGAGCTGTTTTTT,CASSPGGSRELFF
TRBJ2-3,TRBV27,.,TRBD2,TGTGCCAGCAGTTTCCTAGCGGGAGGGTACACAGATACGCAGTATTTT,CASSFLAGGYTDTQYF
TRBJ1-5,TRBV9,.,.,TGTGCCAGCAGCGTAGAAGGTCAATCCAATCAGCCCCAGCATTTT,CASSVEGQSNQPQHF
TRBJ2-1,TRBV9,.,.,TGTGCCAGCAGCGACGAGGGGTGGAAGGATGAGCAGTTCTTC,CASSDEGWKDEQFF
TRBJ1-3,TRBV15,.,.,TGTGCCACCTGGACAGCAGCTGGAAACACCATATATTTT,CATWTAAGNTIYF